The present TCR beta chain was sequenced within a study of blood T cell repertoires in COVID-19. The germline CDR1 and CDR2 sequences are SGHDT and YYEEEE. The CDR3 has 15 residues. V was pared by 2 bases and J by 2 bases, with 12 bases between. Here immunoSEQ multiplex PCR was the method, and the copy in TCRdb shows in-frame clones only, minus some. The profile shows tens of thousands of clones, around 82% of them singletons. Sequencing was done on a sample of peripheral blood. The rearrangement joins TRBV5-6 to TRBJ2-3, with a possible D match to TRBD1 (6 bases). The sequence derives from a human donor in a cohort sampled during active COVID-19. The CDR3, as DNA: TGTGCCAGCAGCTTAGGCGGACAGTACACAGATACGCAGTATTTT. It specifies CASSLGGQYTDTQYF.